This T cell receptor beta chain was observed in a study of T cells in Graves' hyperthyroidism and ophthalmopathy. Researchers amplified the TCR beta CDR3 regions from RNA transcripts. An initial round of RT-PCR targeting the TCR CDR3 relied on the HTBI primer set. TCRdb called the multiplex PCR reads again in MiXCR, with one record for every CDR3 protein. The table shows around 600,000 distinct CDR3 sequences, with about 16% occurring only once. Germline CDR1 is SNHLY and CDR2 is FYNNEI. Trimming shortened V by 10 bases and J by 4 bases, and 13 bases separated the two germline ends. CDR3 length: 12 amino acids. This clonotype was seen at least ten times.

This TCR was sampled from a woman aged 40 to 50 with Graves' ophthalmopathy. Sequenced material: blood. The chain joins TRBV2 to TRBJ2-5; unclear D gene. CDR3 sequence reads: CATSGVSETQYF. In nucleotides, the CDR3 is TGTGCCACCTCCGGAGTGTCAGAGACCCAGTACTTC.